A selection of T cell receptor beta chains follows, all from one sample in a study of blood T cell repertoires in COVID-19. The protocol was immunoSEQ multiplex PCR, while the TCRdb copy is restricted to in-frame clones and leaves out a portion. The repertoire holds 410,000 or so clones, with about 89% as singletons. Sequencing input: peripheral blood. The receptors derive from a woman in her forties with COVID-19, enrolled during active disease. Each CDR3 is given with its conserved first and last residue. Fields, in order: J gene, clone size, V gene, D gene, CDR3 DNA, CDR3 protein. A D gene is named only where the DNA matches it firmly. Clone size appears in some rows only: once, few, many, or a class for an expanded clone.

TRBJ1-2 . TRBV28 TRBD1 TGTGCCAGCACAATGGCCGGGACTAAGACAGGGGGCTATGGCTACACCTTC CASTMAGTKTGGYGYTF
TRBJ1-5 . TRBV5-1 TRBD1 TGCGCCAGCAGCCCGGGACAGGGGATGTTAAATCAGCCCCAGCATTTT CASSPGQGMLNQPQHF
TRBJ1-1 . TRBV11-1 . TGTGCCAGCAGCCCACTCACTGAAGCTTTCTTT CASSPLTEAFF
TRBJ1-1 . TRBV27 . TGTGCCAGCAGCCTCACAGGGTGGGGCACTGAAGCTTTCTTT CASSLTGWGTEAFF
TRBJ1-6 . TRBV6-5 TRBD1 TGTGCCAGCAGTTATTCGGGACAGGGGTTAGGATCACCCCTCCACTTT CASSYSGQGLGSPLHF
TRBJ2-7 . TRBV6-5 . TGTGCCAGCACCGGCTGGGAGTACGAGCAGTACTTC CASTGWEYEQYF
TRBJ2-2 . TRBV7-3 TRBD2 TGTGCCAGCAGCCCGCGGACTAGCGGGGGGGCCACCGGGGAGCTGTTTTTT CASSPRTSGGATGELFF
TRBJ1-1 . TRBV7-2 . TGTGCCAGCAGCCCCCGACAGATATCCGGATCGCGGGCTTTCTTT CASSPRQISGSRAFF
TRBJ1-2 . TRBV5-4 . TGTGCCAGCAGCTCCCAAGGGGCAGTAACCTTAAGCTATGGCTACACCTTC CASSSQGAVTLSYGYTF
TRBJ2-7 . TRBV4-3 . TGCGCCAGCAGCCAAGACCCAGGGCTCTACGAGCAGTACTTC CASSQDPGLYEQYF
TRBJ2-5 once TRBV3-1/TRBV3-2 TRBD2 TGTGCCAGCAGCCCCTGGGGGCTGGCGGGGGGGAGAAAAGAGACCCAGTACTTC CASSPWGLAGGRKETQYF
TRBJ2-1 . TRBV5-4 . TGTGCCAGCAGCTGGACTGGCCGGAAGGAGCAGTTCTTC CASSWTGRKEQFF